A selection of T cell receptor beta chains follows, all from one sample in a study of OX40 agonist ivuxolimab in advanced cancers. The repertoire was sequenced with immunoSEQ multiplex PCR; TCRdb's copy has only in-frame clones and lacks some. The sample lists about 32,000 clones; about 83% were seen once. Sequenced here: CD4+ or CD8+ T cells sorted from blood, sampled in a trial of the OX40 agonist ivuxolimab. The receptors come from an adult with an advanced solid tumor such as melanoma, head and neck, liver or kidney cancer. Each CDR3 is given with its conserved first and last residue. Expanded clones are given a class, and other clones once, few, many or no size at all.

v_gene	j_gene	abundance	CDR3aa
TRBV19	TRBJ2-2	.	CASSIYGGGVNGELFF
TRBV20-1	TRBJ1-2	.	CSAQQGYGYTF
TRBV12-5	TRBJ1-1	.	CACRGSGTEAFF
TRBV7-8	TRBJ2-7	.	CASSSNPYEQYF
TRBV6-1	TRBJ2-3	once	CASSELAGTDTQYF
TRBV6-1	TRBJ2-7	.	CASSEAGTGLEQYF
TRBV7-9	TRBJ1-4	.	CASSLEPVTNEKLFF
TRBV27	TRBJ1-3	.	CASRDGGSGNTIYF
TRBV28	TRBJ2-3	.	CASSSNLDTQYF
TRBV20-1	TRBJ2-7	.	CSARKLYEQYF
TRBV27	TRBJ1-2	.	CASRTRDGVSGYTF
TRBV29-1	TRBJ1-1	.	CSVERQGVEAFF
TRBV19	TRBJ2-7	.	CASSIRGRPYEQYF
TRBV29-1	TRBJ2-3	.	CSVEGRDTADTQYF
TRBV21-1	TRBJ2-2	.	CASSPAPTGEAGELFF
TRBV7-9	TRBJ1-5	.	CASSPKGTGAQPQHF
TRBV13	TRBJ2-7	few	CASSLDSTAEQYF
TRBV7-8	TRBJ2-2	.	CASSLVGGGELFF
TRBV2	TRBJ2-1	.	CASSERVDEQFF
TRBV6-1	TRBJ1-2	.	CASSVNRPPQPYGYTF
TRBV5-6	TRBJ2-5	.	CASSLKWDRALQETQYF
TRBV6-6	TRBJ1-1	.	CASKVNVNTEAFF
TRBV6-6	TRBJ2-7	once	CASSYRVGAEQYF
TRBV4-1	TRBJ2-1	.	CASSQVPSGRVEQFF
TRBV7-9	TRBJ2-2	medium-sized	CASDLTGELFF
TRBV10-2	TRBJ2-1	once	CASHGLAGGPYEQFF
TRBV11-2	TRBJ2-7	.	CASSFQGGYYEQYF
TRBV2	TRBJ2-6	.	CASSLSGSSTGANVLTF
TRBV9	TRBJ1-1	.	CASSQRGGTEAFF